This TCR beta chain came from a study of stem cell transplantation in POMP-related autoinflammatory disease. The study's findings and limits: Patients with PRAID showed a restricted number of unique TRB V-J gene pairings. PRAID patients trended toward lower TRB diversity and higher clonality in all analyzed T-cell subsets.

Germline CDR1 is SEHNR and CDR2 is FQNEAQ (reference sequence). Trimming removed 5 bases at V and 3 bases at J, with 15 bases between. The CDR3 sequence is 15 residues long. Method: immunoSEQ multiplex PCR; TCRdb's copy keeps in-frame clones and lacks some. Of roughly 8,500 clones in the sample, approximately 90% are singletons; the top ten hold around 2.8%. This clone was observed a single time. Its antigen is unknown. This TCR came from a human donor with POMP-related autoinflammation and immune dysregulation (PRAID). V gene TRBV7-9 combines with J gene TRBJ2-3; D perhaps matches TRBD1 (6 bases). The sample in question was CD8+ T cells from PBMCs, obtained before stem cell transplantation. CDR3 in DNA: TGTGCCAGCAGCGGGGGACAAGGAGGTACAGATACGCAGTATTTT. This sequence encodes CASSGGQGGTDTQYF.